This TCR beta chain was identified in a study of neoadjuvant anti-PD-1 for oral cavity cancer. Findings and limits, study-wide: Higher pretreatment Treg/Th17 ratios tracked higher pretreatment blood clonality. Non-responders to neoadjuvant nivolumab had significantly more clonal PBMC T cells than responders.

This clone appeared a few times. Antigen: not known. Trimming removed 3 bases at V and 6 bases at J, with 11 bases between. This CDR3 region has 14 residues. The V gene's germline CDR1 is MDHEN and CDR2 SYDVKM. PBMC libraries mostly used about 490 ng of input genomic DNA, with six replicates per sample. Clones were read by immunoSEQ multiplex PCR, and TCRdb kept only the in-frame ones, dropping some. The sample carries 15,000 to 20,000 clones, roughly 66% recorded once. This chain uses TRBV28 with TRBJ1-4, with D uncertain. The sequence derives from a person between 40 and 85 years old with oral cavity squamous cell carcinoma. The specimen comprised PBMCs, sampled before nivolumab (anti-PD-1) treatment. The CDR3 protein is CASSFPGGHEKLFF. CDR3 nucleotide sequence: TGTGCCAGCAGTTTCCCCGGCGGGCATGAAAAACTGTTTTTT.